The rows below give T cell receptor beta chains drawn from one sample of a study of T cells in Graves' hyperthyroidism and ophthalmopathy. One entry per CDR3 protein results from TCRdb running MiXCR on the multiplex PCR reads. Among around 350,000 distinct CDR3 sequences listed, approximately 20% were seen once. The sequencing input was blood. Receptor source: a woman in her late teens or twenties with Graves' hyperthyroidism. CDR3s include the opening cysteine and the closing phenylalanine or tryptophan. D genes are given only for firm matches. Clone size appears in some rows only: once, few, many, or a class for an expanded clone.

>TRBV27|many|TRBD1|TRBJ2-7
CASSVSRDRGRLAYEQYF
TGTGCCAGCAGTGTAAGCCGGGACAGGGGGCGGCTTGCCTACGAGCAGTACTTC
>TRBV7-9|many|.|TRBJ2-7
CASSFDRYEQYF
TGTGCCAGCAGCTTCGACAGATACGAGCAGTACTTC
>TRBV29-1|.|.|TRBJ2-5
CSVLDGWETQYF
TGCAGCGTCTTGGATGGGTGGGAGACCCAGTACTTC
>TRBV20-1|few|.|TRBJ2-2
CSARDGGFNTGELFF
TGCAGTGCTAGAGATGGGGGGTTCAACACCGGGGAGCTGTTTTTT
>TRBV12-3/TRBV12-4|once|TRBD1|TRBJ1-3
CASSLQLGTGDTIYF
TGTGCCAGCAGTTTACAACTAGGAACAGGGGACACCATATATTTT
>TRBV7-7|many|.|TRBJ2-5
CASSLFKTETQYF
TGTGCTAGCAGCCTTTTCAAGACGGAGACCCAGTACTTC
>TRBV5-4|many|.|TRBJ2-7
CASSLGVDRGHEQYF
TGTGCCAGCAGCTTGGGGGTAGATAGGGGCCACGAGCAGTACTTC
>TRBV29-1|once|.|TRBJ1-5
CSVVDGNQPQHF
TGCAGCGTTGTGGACGGGAATCAGCCCCAGCATTTT
>TRBV28|once|.|TRBJ1-2
CASSKEMGRVYGYTF
TGTGCCAGCAGTAAGGAAATGGGACGGGTCTATGGCTACACCTTC
>TRBV28|many|.|TRBJ2-2
CASTLLHDTGELFF
TGTGCCAGCACCCTCCTTCATGATACCGGGGAGCTGTTTTTT
>TRBV27|once|TRBD1|TRBJ1-2
CASSLSGGGFGYTF
TGTGCCAGCAGTTTGAGTGGAGGGGGCTTTGGCTACACCTTC
>TRBV6-1|many|TRBD2|TRBJ2-1
CASSPTSVTYNEQFF
TGTGCCAGCAGTCCCACTAGCGTTACCTACAATGAGCAGTTCTTC
>TRBV6-1|many|TRBD1|TRBJ1-5
CASSPRDRVGNQPQHF
TGTGCCAGCAGCCCCCGGGACAGGGTCGGCAATCAGCCCCAGCATTTT
>TRBV5-1|many|TRBD2|TRBJ2-7
CASSFLAGREQYF
TGCGCCAGCAGCTTTTTAGCGGGGCGGGAGCAGTACTTC
>TRBV25-1|few|TRBD1|TRBJ1-2
CASSPDRVWDGYTF
TGTGCCAGCAGTCCCGACAGGGTATGGGATGGCTACACCTTC
>TRBV6-2/TRBV6-3|many|.|TRBJ1-2
CASTDPLGQAVKGYTF
TGTGCCAGCACCGACCCCTTGGGGCAGGCGGTTAAGGGCTACACCTTC
>TRBV28|many|.|TRBJ1-5
CASSWGGPSQPQHF
TGTGCCAGCAGTTGGGGGGGACCGTCTCAGCCCCAGCATTTT
>TRBV20-1|many|.|TRBJ2-7
CSANSKPGLADEQYF
TGCAGTGCCAATAGTAAACCCGGGCTAGCTGACGAGCAGTACTTC
>TRBV7-2|.|TRBD1|TRBJ2-7
CASSLADRVGEQYF
TGTGCCAGCAGCTTAGCGGACAGGGTTGGCGAGCAGTACTTC
>TRBV11-1|.|TRBD1|TRBJ2-5
CASSFLRGIVTAETQYF
TGTGCCAGCAGCTTTCTCAGGGGGATAGTTACGGCGGAGACCCAGTACTTC
>TRBV11-2|many|.|TRBJ2-5
CASSQDAWTLQETQYF
TGTGCCAGCAGCCAAGACGCGTGGACCCTCCAAGAGACCCAGTACTTC
>TRBV4-1|few|.|TRBJ1-5
CASSQEPQQNQPQHF
TGCGCCAGCAGCCAAGAACCACAGCAAAATCAGCCCCAGCATTTT
>TRBV28|many|.|TRBJ2-7
CASGKSYEQYF
TGTGCCAGCGGGAAGTCCTACGAGCAGTACTTC
>TRBV6-2/TRBV6-3|few|.|TRBJ1-5
CASSHLRDNQPQHF
TGTGCCAGCAGCCACTTACGGGACAACCAGCCCCAGCATTTT
>TRBV12-3/TRBV12-4|few|TRBD1|TRBJ1-6
CASSFLDRAMFNNSPLHF
TGTGCCAGCAGTTTCCTTGACAGGGCCATGTTTAATAATTCACCCCTCCACTTT
>TRBV3-1|few|.|TRBJ1-3
CASSSGTASGNTIYF
TGTGCCAGCAGCTCGGGGACGGCCTCTGGAAACACCATATATTTT
>TRBV12-3/TRBV12-4|.|.|TRBJ1-2
CASSVGAVNYGYTF
TGTGCCAGCAGTGTGGGAGCGGTAAACTATGGCTACACCTTC
>TRBV6-1|.|TRBD1|TRBJ1-2
CASRSGTGLLGGYTF
TGTGCCAGCAGGTCCGGGACAGGGCTCCTAGGGGGCTACACCTTC
>TRBV13|.|TRBD1|TRBJ1-2
CASSSPDRGRSDGYTF
TGTGCCAGCAGCTCCCCGGACAGGGGGCGCTCGGACGGCTACACCTTC
>TRBV28|.|.|TRBJ2-5
CASSLRTRGQTQYF
TGTGCCAGCAGTTTACGGACAAGAGGGCAGACCCAGTACTTC
>TRBV7-2|many|.|TRBJ1-2
CASSTGGGNGYTF
TGTGCCAGCAGCACGGGGGGGGGCAATGGCTACACCTTC
>TRBV29-1|many|.|TRBJ1-2
CSVAQGDYGYTF
TGCAGCGTTGCACAGGGAGACTATGGCTACACCTTC
>TRBV18|.|.|TRBJ1-3
CASSPQPGTSGNTIYF
TGTGCCAGCTCACCACAACCAGGAACCTCTGGAAACACCATATATTTT
>TRBV20-1|many|.|TRBJ2-5
CSAMTDQRETQYF
TGCAGTGCTATGACCGACCAGCGGGAGACCCAGTACTTC
>TRBV24-1|many|TRBD1|TRBJ1-2
CATSDTGGSNYGYTF
TGTGCCACCAGTGACACAGGGGGCTCGAACTATGGCTACACCTTC
>TRBV11-1|many|TRBD1|TRBJ1-5
CASSHRGANQPQHF
TGTGCCAGCAGTCACAGGGGCGCGAATCAGCCCCAGCATTTT
>TRBV7-9|many|.|TRBJ2-4
CASSLDPNIQYF
TGTGCCAGCAGCTTAGACCCGAACATTCAGTACTTC
>TRBV2|.|.|TRBJ1-5
CAISESNGNQPQHF
TGTGCCATCAGTGAGTCGAACGGGAACCAGCCCCAGCATTTT
>TRBV20-1|few|.|TRBJ2-7
CSATGAGGSYEQYF
TGCAGTGCCACAGGAGCCGGGGGCTCCTACGAGCAGTACTTC
>TRBV30|many|.|TRBJ2-2
CAYYRPRTSANTGELFF
TGTGCCTACTACCGACCAAGGACTTCCGCGAACACCGGGGAGCTGTTTTTT
>TRBV20-1|many|.|TRBJ2-6
CSAHTGAGQANSGANVLTF
TGCAGTGCTCATACCGGTGCAGGTCAAGCCAACTCTGGGGCCAACGTCCTGACTTTC
>TRBV15|many|.|TRBJ1-3
CATSRDDPGNTIYF
TGTGCCACCAGCAGAGATGACCCTGGAAACACCATATATTTT
>TRBV6-1|many|TRBD1|TRBJ2-7
CASSESLGTGYEQYF
TGTGCCAGCAGTGAATCCCTTGGGACAGGGTACGAGCAGTACTTC
>TRBV3-1|.|.|TRBJ2-7
CASRPGRGHEQYF
TGTGCCAGCAGGCCCGGAAGGGGCCACGAGCAGTACTTC
>TRBV29-1|many|.|TRBJ1-2
CSVETDRQSNYGYTF
TGCAGCGTTGAAACCGACAGGCAGTCTAACTATGGCTACACCTTC
>TRBV18|.|.|TRBJ2-7
CASSPPAGPNEQYF
TGTGCCAGCTCACCACCCGCAGGTCCGAACGAGCAGTACTTC